What follows are 9 T cell receptor beta chains derived from one specimen sequenced in a study of shared clonotypes between healthy human individuals. The protocol was immunoSEQ multiplex PCR, while the TCRdb copy is restricted to in-frame clones and leaves out a portion. Among around 990,000 clones listed, 60% to 80% were seen once. Sequencing was performed on memory CD4+ T cells from PBMCs. Subset meaning: CD45RA-negative fraction. The receptors derive from a man between 18 and 29 years old in good health. Some clones in this sample may be carry-over from other donors' samples.

This rearrangement joins TRBV5-6 to TRBJ2-1, with D unresolved. The CDR3 loop spans 13 amino acids. In germline, CDR1 is SGHDT, CDR2 YYEEEE. Trimming stripped 4 bases from V and 6 bases from J, with 11 bases between. The CDR3 here is CASSLYAINEQFF. The CDR3 bases are TGTGCCAGCAGCCTGTACGCAATCAATGAGCAGTTCTTC.

As concerns this clone: Other DNA sequences within the sample encode an identical CDR3. This chain connects TRBV9 to TRBJ1-1, with D unresolved. V was clipped by 0 bases and J by 1 base, with 4 bases between them. The germline V gene encodes CDR1 SGDLS and CDR2 YYNGEE. This CDR3 has 13 residues. This CDR3 is CASSVARNTEAFF. The CDR3 nucleotides read TGTGCCAGCAGCGTAGCGAGGAACACTGAAGCTTTCTTT.

The chain has TRBV7-9 and TRBJ2-5; 11 bases are shared with TRBD1. Germline CDR1 reads SEHNR; CDR2 reads FQNEAQ (reference sequence). Trimming removed 6 bases from V and 1 base from J; junction bases left unmatched: 7. The CDR3 length is 16 residues. The CDR3 protein is CASSPGTGGSQETQYF. DNA for the CDR3: TGTGCCAGCAGTCCCGGGACAGGGGGAAGCCAAGAGACCCAGTACTTC.

This chain connects TRBV2 to TRBJ2-4; 10 nucleotides align to TRBD2. V was clipped by 4 bases and J by 0 bases; unmatched bases: 0. The germline CDR1 and CDR2 sequences are SNHLY and FYNNEI. The CDR3 runs to 15 residues. The CDR3 bases are TGTGCCAGCAGTGGACTAGCGGGAGCCAAAAACATTCAGTACTTC. This codes for CASSGLAGAKNIQYF.

In its sample, this clone was seen a few times. The same CDR3 can be traced to other DNA sequences in this sample. The chain employs TRBV5-1 and TRBJ2-7; 9 bases match TRBD2. V gave up 0 bases and J gave up 2 bases; unmatched junction bases: 3. This CDR3 has 15 amino acids. Germline V gene sequence: CDR1 SGHRS, CDR2 YFSETQ. The CDR3 DNA sequence: TGCGCCAGCAGCTTGGTTGCGGGAGGGCCCTACGAGCAGTACTTC. Its translation is CASSLVAGGPYEQYF. Supplemented by reference TRBV5-1 and TRBJ2-7, the full variable domain reads KAGVTQTPRYLIKTRGQQVTLSCSPISGHRSVSWYQQTPGQGLQFLFEYFSETQRNKGNFPGRFSGRQFSNSRSEMNVSTLELGDSALYLCASSLVAGGPYEQYFGPGTRLTVT.

This chain joins TRBV5-6 and TRBJ1-1, with TRBD1 as a possible D gene (6 bases). This CDR3 contains 15 residues. Germline V gene lookup returns CDR1 SGHDT and CDR2 YYEEEE. Deletions cut 3 bases from V and 1 base from J, with 13 bases between. CDR3 nucleotides: TGTGCCAGCAGCTATTTGCCGGGACAGAACACTGAAGCTTTCTTT. This translates into CASSYLPGQNTEAFF.

In its sample, this clone was seen once. The CDR3 nucleotides are TGTGCCAGCAGTGGGACAGGGGGCAGCGGCTACACCTTC. Translation gives CASSGTGGSGYTF. V gene TRBV6-1 combines with J gene TRBJ1-2; TRBD1 matches 11 bases. V shed 4 bases, J shed 8 bases, and the junction held 3 bases outside the gene matches. This CDR3 is built from 13 residues. Germline V gene data show CDR1 as MNHNS and CDR2 as SASEGT.

This clone was recorded a few times. J is TRBJ1-3 and V is TRBV28; D call uncertain. CDR1 MDHEN and CDR2 SYDVKM come from the germline V gene. The germline V and J ends were trimmed by 4 bases and 8 bases, with 12 bases remaining between them. This CDR3 has 13 residues. The CDR3 reads CASSSLWRDTIYF. The DNA for the CDR3 is TGTGCCAGCAGTTCCCTCTGGAGGGACACCATATATTTT.

The chain carries TRBV7-9 and TRBJ1-5; possibly TRBD1 for D (6 bases). The CDR3 has 16 residues. CDR1 and CDR2 (germline): SEHNR, FQNEAQ (reference sequence). The V end lost 5 bases, the J end lost 2 bases, and 16 bases lay between the germline ends. CDR3 nucleotide sequence: TGTGCCAGCAGCCCCCGGACAGATCAGGGCAATCAGCCCCAGCATTTT. It specifies CASSPRTDQGNQPQHF.